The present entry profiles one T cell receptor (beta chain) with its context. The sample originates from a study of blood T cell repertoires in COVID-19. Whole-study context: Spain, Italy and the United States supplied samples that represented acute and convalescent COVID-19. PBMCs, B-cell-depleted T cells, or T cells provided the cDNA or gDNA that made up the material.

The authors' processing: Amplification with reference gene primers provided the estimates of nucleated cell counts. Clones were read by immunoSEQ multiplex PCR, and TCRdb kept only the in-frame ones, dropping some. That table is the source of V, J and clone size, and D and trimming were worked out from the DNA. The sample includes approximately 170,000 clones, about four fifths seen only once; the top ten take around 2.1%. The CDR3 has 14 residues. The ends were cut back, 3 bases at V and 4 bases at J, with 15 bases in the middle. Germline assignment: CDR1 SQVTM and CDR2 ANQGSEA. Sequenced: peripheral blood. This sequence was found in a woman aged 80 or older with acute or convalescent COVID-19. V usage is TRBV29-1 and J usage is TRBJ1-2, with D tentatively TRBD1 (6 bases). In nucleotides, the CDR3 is TGCAGCGTTGATGGGGCCCGAGGGGGCTATGGCTACACCTTC. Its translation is CSVDGARGGYGYTF.